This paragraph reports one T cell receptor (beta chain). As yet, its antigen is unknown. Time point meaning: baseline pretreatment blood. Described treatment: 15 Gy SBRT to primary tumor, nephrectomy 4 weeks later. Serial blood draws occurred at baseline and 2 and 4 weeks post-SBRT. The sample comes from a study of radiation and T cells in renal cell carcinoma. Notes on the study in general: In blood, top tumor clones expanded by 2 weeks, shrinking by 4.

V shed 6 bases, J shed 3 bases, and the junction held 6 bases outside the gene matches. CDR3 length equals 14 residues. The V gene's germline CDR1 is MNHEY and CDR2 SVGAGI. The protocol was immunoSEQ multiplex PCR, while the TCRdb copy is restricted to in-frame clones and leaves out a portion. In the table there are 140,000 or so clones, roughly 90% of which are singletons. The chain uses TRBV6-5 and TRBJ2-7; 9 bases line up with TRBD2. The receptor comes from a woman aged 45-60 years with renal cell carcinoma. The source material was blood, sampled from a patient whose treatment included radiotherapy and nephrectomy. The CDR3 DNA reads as TGTGCCAGCAGCCTAGCGGGACACCTCTACGAGCAGTACTTC. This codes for CASSLAGHLYEQYF.